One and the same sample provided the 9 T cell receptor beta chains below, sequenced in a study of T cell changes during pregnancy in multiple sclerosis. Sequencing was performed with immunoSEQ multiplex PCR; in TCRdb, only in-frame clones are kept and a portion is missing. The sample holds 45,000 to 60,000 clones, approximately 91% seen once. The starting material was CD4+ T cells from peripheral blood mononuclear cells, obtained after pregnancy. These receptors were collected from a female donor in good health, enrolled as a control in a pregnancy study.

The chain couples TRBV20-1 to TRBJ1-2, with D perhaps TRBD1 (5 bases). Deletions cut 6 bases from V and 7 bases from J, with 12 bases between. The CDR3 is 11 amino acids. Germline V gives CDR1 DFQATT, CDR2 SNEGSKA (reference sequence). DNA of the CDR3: TGCAGTGCACCGGACATTCTTGGCTACACCTTC. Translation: CSAPDILGYTF.

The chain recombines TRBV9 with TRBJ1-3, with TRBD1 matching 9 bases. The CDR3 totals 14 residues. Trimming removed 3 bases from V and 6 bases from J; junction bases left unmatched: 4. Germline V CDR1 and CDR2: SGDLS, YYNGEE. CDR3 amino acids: CASSEGTGLNTIYF. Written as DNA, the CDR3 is TGTGCCAGCAGCGAGGGGACAGGGCTAAACACCATATATTTT.

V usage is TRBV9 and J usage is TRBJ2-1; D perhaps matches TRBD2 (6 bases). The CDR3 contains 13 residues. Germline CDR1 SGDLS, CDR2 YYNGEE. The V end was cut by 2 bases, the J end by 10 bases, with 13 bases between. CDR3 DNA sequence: TGTGCCAGCAGCGTGGTAACTAGCTCGGAGCAGTTCTTC. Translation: CASSVVTSSEQFF.

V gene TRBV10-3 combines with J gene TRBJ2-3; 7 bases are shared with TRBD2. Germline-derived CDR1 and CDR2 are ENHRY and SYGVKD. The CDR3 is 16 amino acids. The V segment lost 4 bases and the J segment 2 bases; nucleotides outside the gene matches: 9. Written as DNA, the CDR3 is TGTGCCATCAGTGCGGGGGGTGGGCAGAACACAGATACGCAGTATTTT. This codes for CAISAGGGQNTDTQYF.

Here the CDR3 DNA reads TGTGCCAGCACTGACAACTCAGGGATACTTGCGAACACTGAAGCTTTCTTT. This translates into CASTDNSGILANTEAFF. V and J are TRBV6-1 and TRBJ1-1; D possibly corresponds to TRBD1 (5 bases). Trimming cost V 7 bases and J 1 base, with 22 bases left between them. This CDR3 comprises 17 residues. The V gene's germline CDR1 is MNHNS and CDR2 SASEGT.

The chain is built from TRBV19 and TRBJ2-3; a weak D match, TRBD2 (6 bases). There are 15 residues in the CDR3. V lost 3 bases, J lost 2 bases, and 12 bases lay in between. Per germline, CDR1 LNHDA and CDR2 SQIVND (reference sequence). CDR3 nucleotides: TGTGCCAGTAGTATTCGGCCGGGAGCCACAGATACGCAGTATTTT. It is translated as CASSIRPGATDTQYF. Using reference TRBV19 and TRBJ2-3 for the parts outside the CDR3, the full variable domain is DGGITQSPKYLFRKEGQNVTLSCEQNLNHDAMYWYRQDPGQGLRLIYYSQIVNDFQKGDIAEGYSVSREKKESFPLTVTSAQKNPTAFYLCASSIRPGATDTQYFGPGTRLTVL.

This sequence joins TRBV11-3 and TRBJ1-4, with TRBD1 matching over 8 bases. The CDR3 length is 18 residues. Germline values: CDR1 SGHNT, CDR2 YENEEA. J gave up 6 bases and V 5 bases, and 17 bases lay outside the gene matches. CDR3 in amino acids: CASSHRAAPGGADEKLFF. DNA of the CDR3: TGTGCCAGCAGCCATAGAGCTGCCCCAGGGGGCGCGGATGAAAAACTGTTTTTT.

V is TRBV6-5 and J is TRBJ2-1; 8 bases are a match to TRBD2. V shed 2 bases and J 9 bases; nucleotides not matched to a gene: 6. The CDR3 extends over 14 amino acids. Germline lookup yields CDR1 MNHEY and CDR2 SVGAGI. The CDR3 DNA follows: TGTGCCAGCAGTTACCGCCCAACTAGCGGTGAGCAGTTCTTC. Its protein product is CASSYRPTSGEQFF.

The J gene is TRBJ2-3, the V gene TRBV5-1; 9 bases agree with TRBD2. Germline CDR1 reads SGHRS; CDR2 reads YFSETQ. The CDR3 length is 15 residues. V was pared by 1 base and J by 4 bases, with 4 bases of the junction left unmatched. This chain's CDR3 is CASSLSGGGADTQYF. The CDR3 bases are TGCGCCAGCAGCTTGAGTGGCGGGGGGGCAGATACGCAGTATTTT.